The next 14 T cell receptor beta chains were all read from a single sample in a study of blood T cell repertoires in COVID-19. Profiled with immunoSEQ multiplex PCR; TCRdb holds only in-frame clones, not every one. This repertoire shows roughly 280,000 clones, 70% to 90% found once; its top ten account for just under 2%. Sequenced input: peripheral blood. The receptors were gathered from a young man with active or convalescent COVID-19.

The J gene is TRBJ1-1, the V gene TRBV25-1; possible D gene TRBD1, 5 bases. The ends were cut back, 4 bases at V and 0 bases at J, with 12 bases in the middle. This CDR3 spans 15 amino acids. The germline CDR1 and CDR2 sequences are MGHDK and SYGVNS. The CDR3: CASSATGLMNTEAFF. The CDR3 DNA reads as TGTGCCAGCAGTGCAACGGGACTGATGAACACTGAAGCTTTCTTT.

V and J are TRBV5-4 and TRBJ1-4, with D tentatively TRBD1 (5 bases). V was clipped by 0 bases and J by 0 bases, with 15 bases between them. This CDR3 region has 18 residues. Germline CDR1 and CDR2: SGHNT and YYREEE (reference sequence). Here the CDR3 reads CASSLVGVRGATNEKLFF. DNA for the CDR3: TGTGCCAGCAGCTTGGTTGGAGTCCGGGGGGCAACTAATGAAAAACTGTTTTTT. Complete variable domain (other parts from reference TRBV5-4 and TRBJ1-4): ETGVTQSPTHLIKTRGQQVTLRCSSQSGHNTVSWYQQALGQGPQFIFQYYREEENGRGNFPPRFSGLQFPNYSSELNVNALELDDSALYLCASSLVGVRGATNEKLFFGSGTQLSVL.

V is TRBV5-1 and J is TRBJ1-1; possible D gene TRBD1, 5 bases. Germline loops: CDR1 SGHRS, CDR2 YFSETQ. V lost 0 bases and J 7 bases, leaving 13 bases between the germline ends. The CDR3 is 14 amino acids. CDR3 DNA sequence: TGCGCCAGCAGCTTGGATGTGCCAGGGAATGAAGCTTTCTTT. This encodes CASSLDVPGNEAFF.

CDR3 sequence reads: CASSQMTGRYSPLHF. The CDR3 region has the DNA TGTGCCAGCAGCCAAATGACAGGGCGATATTCACCCCTCCACTTT. The chain links TRBV14 to TRBJ1-6; 7 bases align to TRBD1. This CDR3 has 15 residues. The ends lost 2 bases at V and 8 bases at J; junction bases unmatched: 6. The V gene's germline CDR1 is SGHDN and CDR2 FVKESK.

V gene TRBV5-6 combines with J gene TRBJ2-7, with D possibly matching TRBD1 (6 bases). Deletions cut 0 bases from V and 2 bases from J, with 15 bases between. This CDR3 contains 16 residues. The germline V gene encodes CDR1 SGHDT and CDR2 YYEEEE. CDR3 sequence (DNA): TGTGCCAGCAGCTTGGTATTTGGCGAGGGGGCCTACGAGCAGTACTTC. Its protein product is CASSLVFGEGAYEQYF.

This chain links TRBV3-1 (or the pseudogene TRBV3-2) with TRBJ2-1, with 13 nucleotides matching TRBD2. This CDR3 comprises 18 residues. Germline values: CDR1 LGHDT, CDR2 YNNKEL (reference sequence). The trim removed 2 bases at V and 0 bases at J, leaving 4 bases unmatched. The CDR3 is CASSQSGLAGASYNEQFF. DNA of the CDR3: TGTGCCAGCAGCCAAAGTGGACTAGCGGGGGCCTCCTACAATGAGCAGTTCTTC.

This chain joins TRBV11-2 and TRBJ2-5, with a tentative D call TRBD2 (5 bases). V dropped 4 bases and J dropped 4 bases, with 19 bases sitting between them. Germline-derived CDR1 and CDR2 are SGHAT and FQNNGV. CDR3 length equals 16 residues. The CDR3 is CASSSVRGSVGETQYF. The CDR3 DNA reads as TGTGCCAGCAGCTCCGTAAGAGGGTCAGTTGGAGAGACCCAGTACTTC.

This chain links TRBV4-3 with TRBJ2-3, with a weak D call TRBD2 (6 bases). The germline gives CDR1 LGHNA, CDR2 YSLEER. This CDR3 region has 16 residues. With 1 base removed from V and 3 bases from J, the gap between germline ends came to 14 bases. This CDR3 is CASSQGGGGHTDTQYF. The CDR3 DNA is TGCGCCAGCAGCCAAGGGGGAGGTGGACATACAGATACGCAGTATTTT.

The chain joins TRBV5-1 to TRBJ1-2; perhaps TRBD1 as D (6 bases). Trimming left V 3 bases short and J 0 bases short, with 15 bases between. Germline V lookup: CDR1 SGHRS, CDR2 YFSETQ. The CDR3 runs 16 residues. CDR3 amino acids: CASSSHGTTTNYGYTF. In DNA form, the CDR3 reads TGCGCCAGCAGCTCGCACGGGACAACCACTAACTATGGCTACACCTTC.

The chain links TRBV7-2 to TRBJ1-5; maybe TRBD1 (5 bases). The CDR3 sequence is 16 residues long. The germline V gene has CDR1 SGHTA and CDR2 FQGNSA. V was trimmed by 6 bases and J by 0 bases, leaving 15 bases between them. In nucleotides, the CDR3 is TGTGCCAGCAGTACCGGAGACAGCAATAGCAATCAGCCCCAGCATTTT. Translating it yields CASSTGDSNSNQPQHF.

This clone occurred a few times. J is TRBJ2-5 and V is TRBV5-1, with 12 bases fitting TRBD2. This CDR3 spans 17 amino acids. Trimming cost V 4 bases and J 2 bases; bases outside gene matches: 9. Germline V CDR1 and CDR2: SGHRS, YFSETQ. CDR3 bases: TGCGCCAGCAGCCCCGAACCCGGACTAGCGGGGCAAGAGACCCAGTACTTC. Amino acid sequence: CASSPEPGLAGQETQYF.

The chain combines TRBV12-3 or TRBV12-4 with TRBJ1-2; D gene ambiguous. Trimming shortened V by 3 bases and J by 1 base, and 6 bases separated the two germline ends. This CDR3 has 13 residues. This chain's CDR3 is CASSFGSNYGYTF. The CDR3 nucleotides are TGTGCCAGCAGTTTTGGCAGTAACTATGGCTACACCTTC.

The genes are TRBV11-2 and TRBJ1-2; possible D gene TRBD1, 6 bases. Germline V gene data show CDR1 as SGHAT and CDR2 as FQNNGV. CDR3 length: 15 residues. V dropped 0 bases and J dropped 4 bases, with 12 bases sitting between them. CDR3 loop: CASSLDPRGFYGYTF. The DNA for the CDR3 is TGTGCCAGCAGCTTAGATCCCAGGGGCTTCTATGGCTACACCTTC.

The table lists this clone with a few counts. The chain employs TRBV10-2 and TRBJ2-2; D is undetermined. V lost 0 bases to trimming and J lost 1 base, with 9 bases between them. The CDR3 is made up of 16 amino acids. Germline V gene lookup returns CDR1 WSHSY and CDR2 SAAADI. The CDR3 DNA reads TGCGCCAGCAGTGAGTCGTATCTAGGGAACACCGGGGAGCTGTTTTTT. This encodes CASSESYLGNTGELFF.